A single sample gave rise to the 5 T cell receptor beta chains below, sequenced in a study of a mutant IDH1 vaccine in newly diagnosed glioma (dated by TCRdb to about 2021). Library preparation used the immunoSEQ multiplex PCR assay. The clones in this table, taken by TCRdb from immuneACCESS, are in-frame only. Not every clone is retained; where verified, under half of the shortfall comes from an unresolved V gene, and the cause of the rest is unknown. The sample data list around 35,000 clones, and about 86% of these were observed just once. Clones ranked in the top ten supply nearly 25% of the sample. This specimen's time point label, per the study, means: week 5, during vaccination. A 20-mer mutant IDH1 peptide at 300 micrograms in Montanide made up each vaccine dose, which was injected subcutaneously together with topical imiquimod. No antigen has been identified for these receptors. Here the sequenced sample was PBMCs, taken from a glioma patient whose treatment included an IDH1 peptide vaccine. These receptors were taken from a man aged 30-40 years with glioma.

The CDR3 sequence: CASSQDLLADQETQYF. The CDR3 DNA reads as TGTGCCAGCAGCCAAGATCTCCTGGCAGATCAAGAGACCCAGTACTTC. The J gene is TRBJ2-5, the V gene TRBV14; D gene ambiguous. The V end was cut by 0 bases, the J end by 2 bases, with 13 bases between. Per germline, CDR1 SGHDN and CDR2 FVKESK. The length of the CDR3 is 16 residues.

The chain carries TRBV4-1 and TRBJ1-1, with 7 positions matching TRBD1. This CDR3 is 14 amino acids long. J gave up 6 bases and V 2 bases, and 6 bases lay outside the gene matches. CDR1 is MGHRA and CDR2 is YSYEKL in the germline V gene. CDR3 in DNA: TGCGCCAGCAGCCAACCGGGACAGTTCTCTGAAGCTTTCTTT. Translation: CASSQPGQFSEAFF.

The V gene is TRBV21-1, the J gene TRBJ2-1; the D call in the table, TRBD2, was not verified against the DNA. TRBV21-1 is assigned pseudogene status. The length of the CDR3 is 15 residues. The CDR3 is CASSRLAGPYNEQFF. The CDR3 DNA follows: TGTGCCAGCAGCAGACTAGCGGGGCCCTACAATGAGCAGTTCTTC.

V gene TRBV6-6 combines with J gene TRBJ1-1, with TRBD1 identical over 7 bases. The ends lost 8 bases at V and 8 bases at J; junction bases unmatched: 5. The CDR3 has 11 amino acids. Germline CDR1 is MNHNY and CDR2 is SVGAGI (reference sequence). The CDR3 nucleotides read TGTGCCAGCGACTCAGGGGGGGAAGCTTTCTTT. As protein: CASDSGGEAFF.

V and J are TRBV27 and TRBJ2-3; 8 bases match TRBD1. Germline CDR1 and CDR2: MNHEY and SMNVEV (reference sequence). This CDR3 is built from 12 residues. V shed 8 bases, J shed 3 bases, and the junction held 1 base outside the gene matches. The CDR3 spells CASGQGTDTQYF. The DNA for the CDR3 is TGTGCCAGCGGACAGGGTACAGATACGCAGTATTTT.